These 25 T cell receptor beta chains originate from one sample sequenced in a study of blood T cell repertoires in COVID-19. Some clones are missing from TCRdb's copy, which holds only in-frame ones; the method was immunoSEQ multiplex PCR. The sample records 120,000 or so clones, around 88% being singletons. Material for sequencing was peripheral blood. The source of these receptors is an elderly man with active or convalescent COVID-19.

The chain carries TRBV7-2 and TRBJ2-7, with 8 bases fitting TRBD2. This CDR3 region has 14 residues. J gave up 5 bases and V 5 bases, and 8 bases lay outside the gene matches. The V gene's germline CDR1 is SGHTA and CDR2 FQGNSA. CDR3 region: CASSPRGGAHEQYF. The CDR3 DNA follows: TGTGCCAGCAGCCCACGGGGGGGGGCTCACGAGCAGTACTTC. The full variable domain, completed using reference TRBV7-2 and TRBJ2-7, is GAGVSQSPSNKVTEKGKDVELRCDPISGHTALYWYRQSLGQGLEFLIYFQGNSAPDKSGLPSDRFSAERTGGSVSTLTIQRTQQEDSAVYLCASSPRGGAHEQYFGPGTRLTVT.

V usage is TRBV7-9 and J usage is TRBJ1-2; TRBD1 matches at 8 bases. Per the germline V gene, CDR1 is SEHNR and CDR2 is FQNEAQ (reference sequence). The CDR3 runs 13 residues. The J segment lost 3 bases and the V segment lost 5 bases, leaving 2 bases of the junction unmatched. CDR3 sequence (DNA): TGTGCCAGCAGCGCGACAGGGGACTATGGCTACACCTTC. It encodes CASSATGDYGYTF. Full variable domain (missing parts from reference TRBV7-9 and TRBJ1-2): DTGVSQNPRHKITKRGQNVTFRCDPISEHNRLYWYRQTLGQGPEFLTYFQNEAQLEKSRLLSDRFSAERPKGSFSTLEIQRTEQGDSAMYLCASSATGDYGYTFGSGTRLTVV.

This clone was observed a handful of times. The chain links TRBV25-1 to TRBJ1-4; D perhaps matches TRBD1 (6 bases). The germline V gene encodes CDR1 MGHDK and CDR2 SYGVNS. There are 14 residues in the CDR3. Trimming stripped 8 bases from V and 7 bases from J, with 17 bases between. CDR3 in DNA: TGTGCCAGCTCCAGAACAGGGAATAGTGAAAAACTGTTTTTT. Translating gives CASSRTGNSEKLFF.

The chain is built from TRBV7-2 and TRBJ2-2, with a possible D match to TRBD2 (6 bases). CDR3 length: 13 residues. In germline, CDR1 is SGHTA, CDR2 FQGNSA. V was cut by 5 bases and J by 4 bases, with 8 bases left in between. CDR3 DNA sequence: TGTGCCAGCAGCAGCGGGCCCACCGGGGAGCTGTTTTTT. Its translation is CASSSGPTGELFF.

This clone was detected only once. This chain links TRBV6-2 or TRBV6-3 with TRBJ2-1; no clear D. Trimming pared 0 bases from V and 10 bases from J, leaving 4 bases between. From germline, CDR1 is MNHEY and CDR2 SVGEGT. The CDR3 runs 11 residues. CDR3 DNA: TGTGCCAGCAGTTACTCCCTAGAGCAGTTCTTC. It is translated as CASSYSLEQFF.

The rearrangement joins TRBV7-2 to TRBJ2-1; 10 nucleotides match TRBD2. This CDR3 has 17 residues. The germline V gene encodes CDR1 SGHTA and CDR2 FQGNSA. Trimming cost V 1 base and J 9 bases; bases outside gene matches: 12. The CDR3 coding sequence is TGTGCCAGCAGCTTAGAATGGTTAGCGGGGGGCTGGAGTGAGCAGTTCTTC. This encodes CASSLEWLAGGWSEQFF.

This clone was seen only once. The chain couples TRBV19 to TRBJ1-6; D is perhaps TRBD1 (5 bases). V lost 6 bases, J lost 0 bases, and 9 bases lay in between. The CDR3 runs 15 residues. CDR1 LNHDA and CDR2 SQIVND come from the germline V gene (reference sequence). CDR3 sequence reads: CASRGTGSYNSPLHF. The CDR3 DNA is TGTGCCAGTAGAGGAACAGGCTCCTATAATTCACCCCTCCACTTT. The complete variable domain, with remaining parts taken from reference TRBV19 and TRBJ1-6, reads DGGITQSPKYLFRKEGQNVTLSCEQNLNHDAMYWYRQDPGQGLRLIYYSQIVNDFQKGDIAEGYSVSREKKESFPLTVTSAQKNPTAFYLCASRGTGSYNSPLHFGNGTRLTVT.

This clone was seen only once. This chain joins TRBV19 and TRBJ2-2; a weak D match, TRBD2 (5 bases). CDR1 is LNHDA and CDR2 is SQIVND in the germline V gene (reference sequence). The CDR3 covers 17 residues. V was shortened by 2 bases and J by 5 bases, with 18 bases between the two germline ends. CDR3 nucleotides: TGTGCCAGTAGTATACCAGGACTCACTGTGGGTACCGGGGAGCTGTTTTTT. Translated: CASSIPGLTVGTGELFF.

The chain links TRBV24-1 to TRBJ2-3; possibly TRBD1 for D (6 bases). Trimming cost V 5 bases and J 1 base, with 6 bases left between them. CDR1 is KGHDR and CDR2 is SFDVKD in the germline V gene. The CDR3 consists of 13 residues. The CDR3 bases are TGTGCCACCAGTGGACAGGGCACAGATACGCAGTATTTT. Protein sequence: CATSGQGTDTQYF.

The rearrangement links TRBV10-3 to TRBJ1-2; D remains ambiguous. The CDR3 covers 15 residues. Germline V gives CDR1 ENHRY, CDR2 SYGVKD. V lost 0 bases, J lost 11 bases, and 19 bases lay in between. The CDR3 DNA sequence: TGTGCCATCAGTGAGTCTCCCCCAAAAGCTCCTCCTTACACCTTC. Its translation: CAISESPPKAPPYTF.

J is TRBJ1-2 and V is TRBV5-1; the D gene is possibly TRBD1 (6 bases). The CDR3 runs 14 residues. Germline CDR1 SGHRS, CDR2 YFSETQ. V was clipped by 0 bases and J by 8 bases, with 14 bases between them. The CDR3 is CASSLGRQANGYTF. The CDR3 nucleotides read TGCGCCAGCAGCTTGGGGCGACAGGCAAACGGCTACACCTTC.

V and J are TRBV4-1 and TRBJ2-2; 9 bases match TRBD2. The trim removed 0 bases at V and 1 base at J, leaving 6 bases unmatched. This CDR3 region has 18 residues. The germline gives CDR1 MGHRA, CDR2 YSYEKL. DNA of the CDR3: TGCGCCAGCAGCCAAGAACCTAGCGGGGCCCTGAACACCGGGGAGCTGTTTTTT. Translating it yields CASSQEPSGALNTGELFF.

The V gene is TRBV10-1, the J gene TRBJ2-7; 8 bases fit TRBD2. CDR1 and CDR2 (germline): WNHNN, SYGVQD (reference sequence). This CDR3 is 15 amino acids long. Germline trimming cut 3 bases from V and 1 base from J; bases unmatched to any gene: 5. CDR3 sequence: CASSDPAGDSYEQYF. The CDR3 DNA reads TGCGCCAGCAGTGATCCAGCGGGGGATTCCTACGAGCAGTACTTC.

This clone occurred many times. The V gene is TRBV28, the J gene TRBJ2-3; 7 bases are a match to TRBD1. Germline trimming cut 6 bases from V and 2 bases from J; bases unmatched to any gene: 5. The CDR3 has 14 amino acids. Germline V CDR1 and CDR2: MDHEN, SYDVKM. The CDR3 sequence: CASRSTGVTDTQYF. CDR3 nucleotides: TGTGCCAGCAGATCCACAGGGGTCACAGATACGCAGTATTTT.

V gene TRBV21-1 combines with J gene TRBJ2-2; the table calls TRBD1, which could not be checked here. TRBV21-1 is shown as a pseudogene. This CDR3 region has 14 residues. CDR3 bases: TGTGCCAGCCACGGACAGGGGAGCACCGGGGAGCTGTTTTTT. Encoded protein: CASHGQGSTGELFF.

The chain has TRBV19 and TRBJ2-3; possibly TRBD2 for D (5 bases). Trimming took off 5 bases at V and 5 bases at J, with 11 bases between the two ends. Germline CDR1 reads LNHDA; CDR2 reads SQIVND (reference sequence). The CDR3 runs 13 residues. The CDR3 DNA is TGTGCCAGTAGTCTCCCCGGGGTAGATACGCAGTATTTT. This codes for CASSLPGVDTQYF.

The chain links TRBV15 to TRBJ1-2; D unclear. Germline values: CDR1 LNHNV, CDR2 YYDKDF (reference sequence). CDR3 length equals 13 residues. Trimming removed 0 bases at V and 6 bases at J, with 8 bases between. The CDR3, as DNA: TGTGCCACCAGCAGAGATTTCCTTCATGGCTACACCTTC. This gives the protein CATSRDFLHGYTF.

In nucleotides, the CDR3 is TGTGCCTGGAGAAGGGGACAGGGGTATGGCTACACCTTC. Translating gives CAWRRGQGYGYTF. The rearrangement uses TRBV30 and TRBJ1-2, with 10 bases matching TRBD1. The germline V gene has CDR1 GTSNPN and CDR2 SVGIG (reference sequence). V dropped 3 bases and J dropped 5; count of bases not matched to a gene: 3. The length of the CDR3 is 13 residues. The whole variable domain, filled in from reference TRBV30 and TRBJ1-2, reads SQTIHQWPATLVQPVGSPLSLECTVEGTSNPNLYWYRQAAGRGLQLLFYSVGIGQISSEVPQNLSASRPQDRQFILSSKKLLLSDSGFYLCAWRRGQGYGYTFGSGTRLTVV.

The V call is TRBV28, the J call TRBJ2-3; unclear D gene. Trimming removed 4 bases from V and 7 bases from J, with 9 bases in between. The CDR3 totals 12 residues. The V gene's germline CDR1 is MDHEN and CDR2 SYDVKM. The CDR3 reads CASSYIGYTQYF. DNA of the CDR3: TGTGCCAGCAGTTACATCGGGTATACGCAGTATTTT.

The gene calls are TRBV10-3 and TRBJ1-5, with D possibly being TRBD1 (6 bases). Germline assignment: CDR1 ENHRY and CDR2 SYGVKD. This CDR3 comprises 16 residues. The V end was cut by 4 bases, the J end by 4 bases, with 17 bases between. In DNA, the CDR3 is TGTGCCATCAGTGCTAGGGGGGGTAGGTTGAATCAGCCCCAGCATTTT. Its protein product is CAISARGGRLNQPQHF.

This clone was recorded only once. CDR3 in amino acids: CASSWDNSYEQYF. CDR3 bases: TGTGCCAGCAGCTGGGACAACTCCTACGAGCAGTACTTC. V is TRBV7-2 and J is TRBJ2-7; weak D call: TRBD1 (6 bases). This CDR3 comprises 13 residues. V was shortened by 4 bases and J by 0 bases, with 7 bases between the two germline ends. The germline gives CDR1 SGHTA, CDR2 FQGNSA. Together with reference TRBV7-2 and TRBJ2-7, the CDR3 gives the full variable domain: GAGVSQSPSNKVTEKGKDVELRCDPISGHTALYWYRQSLGQGLEFLIYFQGNSAPDKSGLPSDRFSAERTGGSVSTLTIQRTQQEDSAVYLCASSWDNSYEQYFGPGTRLTVT.

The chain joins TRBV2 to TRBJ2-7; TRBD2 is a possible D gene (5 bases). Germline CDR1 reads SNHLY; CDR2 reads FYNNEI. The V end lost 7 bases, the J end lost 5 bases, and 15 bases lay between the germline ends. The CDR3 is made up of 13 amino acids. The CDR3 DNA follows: TGTGCCAGCAATCTAGCCCGAGAAAACGAGCAGTACTTC. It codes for CASNLARENEQYF.

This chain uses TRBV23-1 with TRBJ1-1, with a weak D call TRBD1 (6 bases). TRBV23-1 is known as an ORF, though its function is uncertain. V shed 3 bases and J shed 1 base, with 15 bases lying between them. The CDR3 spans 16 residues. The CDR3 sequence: CASSQIIQGSNTEAFF. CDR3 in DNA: TGCGCCAGCAGTCAGATCATACAGGGATCGAACACTGAAGCTTTCTTT.

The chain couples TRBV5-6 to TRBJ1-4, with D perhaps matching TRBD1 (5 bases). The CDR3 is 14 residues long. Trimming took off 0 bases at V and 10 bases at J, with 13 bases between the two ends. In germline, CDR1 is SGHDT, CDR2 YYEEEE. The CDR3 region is CASSLEGWPGKLFF. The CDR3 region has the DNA TGTGCCAGCAGCTTGGAGGGGTGGCCAGGAAAACTGTTTTTT.

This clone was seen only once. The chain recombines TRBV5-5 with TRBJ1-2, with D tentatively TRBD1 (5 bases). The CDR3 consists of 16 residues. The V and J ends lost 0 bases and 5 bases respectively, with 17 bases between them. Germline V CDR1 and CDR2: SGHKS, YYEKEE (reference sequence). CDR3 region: CASSLEPAGGVYGYTF. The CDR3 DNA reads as TGTGCCAGCAGCTTGGAACCCGCGGGGGGGGTATATGGCTACACCTTC.